This T cell receptor beta chain appears in the sequencing data of a study of blood T cells in healthy people across ages. On this clonotype: What it binds is not known.

Overall study results and limits: Fewer expanded clones and more diversity marked long-lived versus aged donors.

CDR1 and CDR2 from the germline V gene are SGHVS and FQNEAQ. The CDR3 spans 18 residues. V lost 3 bases and J lost 0; bases outside the gene matches: 7. A sample-barcoded 5' primer and a J-beta primer mix were used in a second PCR of roughly 7 to 11 cycles. TCRdb reprocessed the 5' RACE reads with MiXCR, giving one entry per CDR3 protein. The sample holds 700,000 to 850,000 distinct CDR3 sequences, around 36% seen once. Sequenced: blood. The TCR was taken from a man between 18 and 35 years old in good health. The J gene is TRBJ1-4, the V gene TRBV7-8, with TRBD1 matching 10 bases. In DNA form, the CDR3 reads TGTGCCAGCAGCTTCCGGGACAGGGGACTAACAACTAATGAAAAACTGTTTTTT. It codes for CASSFRDRGLTTNEKLFF. Based on the CDR3 plus reference TRBV7-8 and TRBJ1-4, the full variable domain is GAGVSQSPRYKVAKRGQDVALRCDPISGHVSLFWYQQALGQGPEFLTYFQNEAQLDKSGLPSDRFFAERPEGSVSTLKIQRTQQEDSAVYLCASSFRDRGLTTNEKLFFGSGTQLSVL.